Below, one T cell receptor beta chain is given with its context. The source of the sample is a study of Ad26.COV2.S vaccination and SARS-CoV-2 variants. Measured with immunoSEQ multiplex PCR; TCRdb has only the in-frame clones, and not every one. Of nearly 95,000 clones detected, roughly 84% appear once; the ten largest clones hold approximately 15%. The CDR3 spans 16 residues. Trimming at V came to 4 bases and at J to 4 bases, leaving 13 bases not matched to a gene. CDR1 and CDR2 from the germline V gene are SGHAT and FQDESV (reference sequence). The material was peripheral blood, obtained after recovery from COVID-19. This chain links TRBV11-1 with TRBJ2-7, with 7 bases fitting TRBD1. This receptor was obtained from a human donor who had recovered from COVID-19. CDR3 sequence: CASSYSTGTDHYEQYF. The CDR3 nucleotides read TGTGCCAGCAGCTACTCAACCGGGACAGACCATTACGAGCAGTACTTC.